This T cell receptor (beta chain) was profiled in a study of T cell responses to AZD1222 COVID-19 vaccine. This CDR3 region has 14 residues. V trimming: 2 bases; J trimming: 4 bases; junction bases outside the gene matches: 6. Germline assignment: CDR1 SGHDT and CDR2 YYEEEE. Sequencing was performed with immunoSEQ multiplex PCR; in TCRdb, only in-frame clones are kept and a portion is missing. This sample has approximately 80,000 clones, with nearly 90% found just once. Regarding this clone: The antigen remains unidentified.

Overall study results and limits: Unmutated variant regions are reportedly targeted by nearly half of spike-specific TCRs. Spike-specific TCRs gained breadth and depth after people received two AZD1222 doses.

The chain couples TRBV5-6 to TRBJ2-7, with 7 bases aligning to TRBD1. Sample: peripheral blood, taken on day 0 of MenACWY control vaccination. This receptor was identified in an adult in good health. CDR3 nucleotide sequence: TGTGCCAGCAGCTTTCCGGGACAGCATTACGAGCAGTACTTC. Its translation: CASSFPGQHYEQYF.